Listed here are 30 T cell receptor beta chains from one sample, sequenced in a study of cytomegalovirus exposure and HLA in healthy donors. Primers: 60 Vbeta forward and 13 Jbeta reverse. Assay: immunoSEQ multiplex PCR; the TCRdb copy retains only in-frame clones and omits some. The table records 180,000 or so clones, 60% to 80% of them present only once. Material for sequencing was PBMCs. The receptors were sampled from a woman aged 40 to 50 in good health and CMV-seropositive.

CDR3 in DNA: TGTGCCAGCAGCTTAGCCTTGGGGGCCAACGTCCTGACTTTC. Encoded protein: CASSLALGANVLTF. This chain connects TRBV7-8 to TRBJ2-6; D unclear. V was shortened by 0 bases and J by 4 bases, with 4 bases between the two germline ends. Germline CDR1 and CDR2: SGHVS and FQNEAQ. The CDR3 length is 14 residues.

The chain combines TRBV5-4 with TRBJ1-4; maybe TRBD1 (6 bases). The germline CDR1 and CDR2 sequences are SGHNT and YYREEE (reference sequence). With 0 bases removed from V and 5 bases from J, the gap between germline ends came to 11 bases. The CDR3 sequence is 15 residues long. The CDR3 DNA reads as TGTGCCAGCAGCTTGGAACAGGGCCTAAATGAAAAACTGTTTTTT. It translates to CASSLEQGLNEKLFF. Using reference TRBV5-4 and TRBJ1-4 for the parts outside the CDR3, the full variable domain is ETGVTQSPTHLIKTRGQQVTLRCSSQSGHNTVSWYQQALGQGPQFIFQYYREEENGRGNFPPRFSGLQFPNYSSELNVNALELDDSALYLCASSLEQGLNEKLFFGSGTQLSVL.

V gene TRBV11-2 combines with J gene TRBJ2-3; TRBD2 agrees at 8 bases. Germline V gives CDR1 SGHAT, CDR2 FQNNGV. There are 18 residues in the CDR3. V dropped 0 bases and J dropped 0; count of bases not matched to a gene: 8. The CDR3 DNA follows: TGTGCCAGCAGCTTAGATCGTGGTAGCGGGGCTAGCACAGATACGCAGTATTTT. It yields the protein CASSLDRGSGASTDTQYF.

This clone has more than one count but fewer than ten. This chain uses TRBV11-2 with TRBJ2-7; tentatively, D is TRBD2 (5 bases). V lost 5 bases to trimming and J lost 3 bases, with 11 bases between them. CDR3 size: 13 residues. Germline lookup yields CDR1 SGHAT and CDR2 FQNNGV. The CDR3 spells CASSPLDFYEQYF. The CDR3 DNA is TGTGCCAGCAGCCCCCTGGACTTCTACGAGCAGTACTTC.

V is TRBV11-2 and J is TRBJ2-3; D may be TRBD2 (5 bases). The CDR3 contains 13 residues. Germline CDR1 is SGHAT and CDR2 is FQNNGV. V was trimmed by 1 base and J by 4 bases, leaving 6 bases between them. The CDR3 sequence is CASSLAGSDTQYF. The CDR3 DNA reads as TGTGCCAGCAGCTTAGCGGGGTCAGATACGCAGTATTTT.

This chain links TRBV27 with TRBJ2-1; D may be TRBD2 (6 bases). CDR3 length: 14 amino acids. V was pared by 4 bases and J by 4 bases, with 11 bases between. Germline V gene sequence: CDR1 MNHEY, CDR2 SMNVEV (reference sequence). CDR3 sequence (DNA): TGTGCCAGCAGTTACCGGGAGAGGTACAATGAGCAGTTCTTC. Protein product: CASSYRERYNEQFF.

The V call is TRBV27, the J call TRBJ1-1; D is unresolved. Germline-derived CDR1 and CDR2 are MNHEY and SMNVEV (reference sequence). The CDR3 length is 15 residues. The V end was cut by 4 bases, the J end by 2 bases, with 14 bases between. CDR3 loop: CASSSRMGENTEAFF. Here the CDR3 DNA reads TGTGCCAGCAGTTCGCGAATGGGAGAAAACACTGAAGCTTTCTTT.

The chain is built from TRBV7-2 and TRBJ2-5, with D possibly matching TRBD1 (6 bases). The CDR3 extends over 15 amino acids. Looked up from germline, CDR1 is SGHTA and CDR2 is FQGNSA. Trimming took off 2 bases at V and 5 bases at J, with 15 bases between the two ends. CDR3 sequence reads: CASSLFSGAVETQYF. DNA of the CDR3: TGTGCCAGCAGCTTATTTTCAGGGGCGGTGGAGACCCAGTACTTC.

The chain uses TRBV19 and TRBJ2-4; D perhaps matches TRBD2 (7 bases). Trimming left V 9 bases short and J 6 bases short, with 21 bases between. CDR1 and CDR2 (germline): LNHDA, SQIVND (reference sequence). The CDR3 runs to 15 residues. In DNA, the CDR3 is TGTGCCAGCTGCAGGGCGGGAGAGGGGGGAAACATTCAGTACTTC. It is translated as CASCRAGEGGNIQYF. The full variable domain, with the rest looked up from reference TRBV19 and TRBJ2-4, is DGGITQSPKYLFRKEGQNVTLSCEQNLNHDAMYWYRQDPGQGLRLIYYSQIVNDFQKGDIAEGYSVSREKKESFPLTVTSAQKNPTAFYLCASCRAGEGGNIQYFGAGTRLSVL.

The chain recombines TRBV18 with TRBJ2-7; 7 bases agree with TRBD2. The CDR3 runs 14 residues. Germline lookup yields CDR1 KGHSH and CDR2 LQKENI. V trimming: 6 bases; J trimming: 6 bases; junction bases outside the gene matches: 11. As DNA, the CDR3 is TGTGCCAGCTCTTCCGGGACTAAGAGGGGCGAGCAGTACTTC. It translates to CASSSGTKRGEQYF. Full variable domain (remainder filled in from reference TRBV18 and TRBJ2-7): NAGVMQNPRHLVRRRGQEARLRCSPMKGHSHVYWYRQLPEEGLKFMVYLQKENIIDESGMPKERFSAEFPKEGPSILRIQQVVRGDSAAYFCASSSGTKRGEQYFGPGTRLTVT.

CDR3 sequence reads: CASSPGTAVFAGEKLFF. The CDR3 bases are TGTGCCAGCAGCCCCGGGACAGCAGTTTTCGCGGGTGAAAAACTGTTTTTT. The chain carries TRBV14 and TRBJ1-4, with 7 positions matching TRBD1. The CDR3 consists of 17 residues. Germline CDR1 reads SGHDN; CDR2 reads FVKESK. J lost 7 bases, V lost 4 bases, and 15 bases had no gene match.

V is TRBV6-1 and J is TRBJ1-1, with D uncertain. The CDR3 extends over 12 amino acids. Germline loops: CDR1 MNHNS, CDR2 SASEGT. V lost 7 bases, J lost 4 bases, and 10 bases lay in between. DNA for the CDR3: TGTGCCAGCAACAACGCGGTCACTGAAGCTTTCTTT. Amino acids: CASNNAVTEAFF.

This clone was recorded a few times. The rearrangement joins TRBV6-4 to TRBJ2-1; tentative D call: TRBD2 (5 bases). Germline V gene sequence: CDR1 MRHNA, CDR2 SNTAGT. V was trimmed by 3 bases and J by 2 bases, leaving 5 bases between them. This CDR3 contains 13 residues. The DNA of the CDR3 is TGTGCCAGCAGTGAGCGGGCCTACAATGAGCAGTTCTTC. Translation gives CASSERAYNEQFF.

The CDR3 reads CASSLASLAGGNTGELFF. CDR3 bases: TGTGCCAGCAGCTTGGCTAGCCTAGCGGGAGGGAACACCGGGGAGCTGTTTTTT. This chain links TRBV5-4 with TRBJ2-2, with TRBD2 identical over 11 bases. Germline CDR1 and CDR2: SGHNT and YYREEE (reference sequence). This CDR3 has 18 amino acids. The V segment lost 0 bases and the J segment 1 base; nucleotides outside the gene matches: 5.

This chain joins TRBV2 and TRBJ1-6, with TRBD1 identical over 8 bases. After removal of 7 bases from V and 10 bases from J, the junction contained 9 bases not matched to a gene. CDR1 is SNHLY, CDR2 FYNNEI, per germline. CDR3 length: 14 amino acids. CDR3 region: CASTPGQGRSPLHF. CDR3 DNA: TGTGCCAGCACCCCCGGACAGGGTCGGTCACCCCTCCACTTT.

This chain joins TRBV10-3 and TRBJ2-2, with TRBD1 identical over 7 bases. The germline V gene has CDR1 ENHRY and CDR2 SYGVKD. This CDR3 region has 14 residues. The ends lost 9 bases at V and 4 bases at J; junction bases unmatched: 8. The CDR3 DNA follows: TGTGCCATACAACCGGGACAGACCACCGGGGAGCTGTTTTTT. This encodes CAIQPGQTTGELFF.

This clone was picked up one time. The V and J genes are TRBV5-1 and TRBJ1-6, with TRBD1 matching 7 bases. Per the germline V gene, CDR1 is SGHRS and CDR2 is YFSETQ. The V and J ends lost 4 bases and 9 bases, in that order; junction bases with no gene match: 10. The CDR3 runs to 15 residues. The CDR3 protein is CASSPVTGPGSPLHF. The CDR3 DNA sequence: TGCGCCAGCAGCCCCGTGACAGGGCCGGGTTCACCCCTCCACTTT.

The chain joins TRBV5-1 to TRBJ2-7; TRBD1 might be the D (6 bases). CDR1 is SGHRS, CDR2 YFSETQ, per germline. Trimming took 4 bases from V and 0 from J, leaving 11 bases between them. The CDR3 is made up of 14 amino acids. CDR3 loop: CASSPGASSYEQYF. CDR3 in DNA: TGCGCCAGCAGCCCAGGGGCCAGCTCCTACGAGCAGTACTTC. The entire variable domain, with the rest obtained from reference TRBV5-1 and TRBJ2-7, is as follows: KAGVTQTPRYLIKTRGQQVTLSCSPISGHRSVSWYQQTPGQGLQFLFEYFSETQRNKGNFPGRFSGRQFSNSRSEMNVSTLELGDSALYLCASSPGASSYEQYFGPGTRLTVT.

The rearrangement joins TRBV5-4 to TRBJ2-1; 16 positions match TRBD2. The CDR3 covers 16 residues. The germline V gene encodes CDR1 SGHNT and CDR2 YYREEE (reference sequence). Trimming took 4 bases from V and 9 from J; bases not matched to a gene: 7. In nucleotides, the CDR3 is TGTGCCAGCAGCCCGGGACTAGCGGGAGGGCCTTCTGAGCAGTTCTTC. It specifies CASSPGLAGGPSEQFF.

This chain uses TRBV19 with TRBJ2-2; TRBD1 agrees at 10 bases. V was pared by 8 bases and J by 6 bases, with 3 bases of the junction left unmatched. This CDR3 has 13 residues. Looked up from germline, CDR1 is LNHDA and CDR2 is SQIVND (reference sequence). The CDR3 here is CASSGTGAGELFF. DNA for the CDR3: TGTGCCAGTTCCGGGACAGGGGCCGGGGAGCTGTTTTTT. Combining the CDR3 with reference TRBV19 and TRBJ2-2 gives the whole variable domain DGGITQSPKYLFRKEGQNVTLSCEQNLNHDAMYWYRQDPGQGLRLIYYSQIVNDFQKGDIAEGYSVSREKKESFPLTVTSAQKNPTAFYLCASSGTGAGELFFGEGSRLTVL.

The J gene is TRBJ2-1, the V gene TRBV5-5, with D possibly TRBD2 on 5 matching bases. CDR1 and CDR2 from the germline V gene are SGHKS and YYEKEE (reference sequence). The ends were cut back, 0 bases at V and 8 bases at J, with 24 bases in the middle. The CDR3 consists of 18 residues. The CDR3 here is CASSLVGLAQEITHEQFF. DNA for the CDR3: TGTGCCAGCAGCTTGGTAGGGCTAGCACAAGAGATCACCCATGAGCAGTTCTTC.

The chain carries TRBV5-4 and TRBJ2-3; 12 bases are a match to TRBD2. J was trimmed by 3 bases and V by 0 bases; bases with no gene match: 8. Germline CDR1 SGHNT, CDR2 YYREEE (reference sequence). The CDR3 runs 18 residues. In DNA, the CDR3 is TGTGCCAGCAGCTTGGGTGGACTAGCGGGATTAAGTACAGATACGCAGTATTTT. Translated: CASSLGGLAGLSTDTQYF.

V is TRBV11-3 and J is TRBJ2-3; D uncertain. V was trimmed by 5 bases and J by 0 bases, leaving 12 bases between them. Germline V gene lookup returns CDR1 SGHNT and CDR2 YENEEA. CDR3 length: 15 amino acids. The CDR3 reads CASSPSETSTDTQYF. The CDR3 nucleotides read TGTGCCAGCAGCCCCTCCGAGACTAGCACAGATACGCAGTATTTT. Full variable domain (missing parts from reference TRBV11-3 and TRBJ2-3): EAGVVQSPRYKIIEKKQPVAFWCNPISGHNTLYWYLQNLGQGPELLIRYENEEAVDDSQLPKDRFSAERLKGVDSTLKIQPAELGDSAVYLCASSPSETSTDTQYFGPGTRLTVL.

V and J are TRBV5-1 and TRBJ2-2; TRBD2 aligns across 14 bases. The CDR3 contains 17 residues. Germline V CDR1 and CDR2: SGHRS, YFSETQ. With 6 bases clipped from V and 7 bases from J, the junction kept 11 bases outside the gene matches. The CDR3 DNA reads TGCGCCAGCAAGCTTCGGACTAGCGGGAGGAAGGGCGGGGAGCTGTTTTTT. Protein: CASKLRTSGRKGGELFF. The variable domain in full, completed from reference TRBV5-1 and TRBJ2-2, reads KAGVTQTPRYLIKTRGQQVTLSCSPISGHRSVSWYQQTPGQGLQFLFEYFSETQRNKGNFPGRFSGRQFSNSRSEMNVSTLELGDSALYLCASKLRTSGRKGGELFFGEGSRLTVL.

This chain joins TRBV27 and TRBJ2-5, with no clear D. The DNA matches TRBJ2-7 better at its end, which makes the J call doubtful. The CDR3 consists of 12 residues. The germline V gene encodes CDR1 MNHEY and CDR2 SMNVEV (reference sequence). The CDR3 protein is CASSSPSYEQYF. CDR3 DNA sequence: TGTGCCAGCAGTTCGCCCTCCTACGAGCAGTACTTC.

The chain employs TRBV2 and TRBJ2-3; 9 nucleotides match TRBD2. The CDR3 is made up of 18 amino acids. V shed 5 bases, J shed 4 bases, and the junction held 16 bases outside the gene matches. From germline, CDR1 is SNHLY and CDR2 FYNNEI. CDR3 in amino acids: CASSPTRWSGRQADTQYF. The CDR3 coding sequence is TGTGCCAGCAGTCCGACCCGGTGGAGCGGGAGGCAGGCAGATACGCAGTATTTT.

The chain joins TRBV7-3 to TRBJ2-1; 7 bases are a match to TRBD2. The CDR3 runs 14 residues. V was pared by 6 bases and J by 5 bases, with 7 bases of the junction left unmatched. Germline-derived CDR1 and CDR2 are SGHTA and FQGTGA. The CDR3 nucleotides are TGTGCCAGCAGTTCAGCGGGACTAAACAATGAGCAGTTCTTC. Translated, it gives CASSSAGLNNEQFF.

This clone was seen a few times. This sequence joins TRBV4-2 and TRBJ2-2, with 11 bases identical to TRBD2. V shed 7 bases, J shed 1 base, and the junction held 2 bases outside the gene matches. Germline V gene sequence: CDR1 LGHNA, CDR2 YNFKEQ. This CDR3 comprises 15 residues. The CDR3 coding sequence is TGTGCCAGCACAGGGACTAGCGGGAACACCGGGGAGCTGTTTTTT. The encoded protein is CASTGTSGNTGELFF.

The gene calls are TRBV5-1 and TRBJ2-1, with 11 positions matching TRBD2. This CDR3 has 15 residues. Germline CDR1 SGHRS, CDR2 YFSETQ. V lost 5 bases to trimming and J lost 5 bases; unmatched junction nucleotides: 6. As DNA, the CDR3 is TGCGCCAGCAGACCGGGACTAGCGGTCCACAATGAGCAGTTCTTC. As protein: CASRPGLAVHNEQFF.

J is TRBJ1-1 and V is TRBV28; 7 nucleotides line up with TRBD1. Losses at the gene ends were 6 bases for V and 3 bases for J; bases not matched to a gene: 7. The CDR3 covers 14 residues. Germline V lookup: CDR1 MDHEN, CDR2 SYDVKM. The CDR3 sequence is CASRDTGEDTEAFF. In DNA, the CDR3 is TGTGCCAGCAGAGATACAGGGGAAGACACTGAAGCTTTCTTT. Full variable domain (rest looked up from reference TRBV28 and TRBJ1-1): DVKVTQSSRYLVKRTGEKVFLECVQDMDHENMFWYRQDPGLGLRLIYFSYDVKMKEKGDIPEGYSVSREKKERFSLILESASTNQTSMYLCASRDTGEDTEAFFGQGTRLTVV.